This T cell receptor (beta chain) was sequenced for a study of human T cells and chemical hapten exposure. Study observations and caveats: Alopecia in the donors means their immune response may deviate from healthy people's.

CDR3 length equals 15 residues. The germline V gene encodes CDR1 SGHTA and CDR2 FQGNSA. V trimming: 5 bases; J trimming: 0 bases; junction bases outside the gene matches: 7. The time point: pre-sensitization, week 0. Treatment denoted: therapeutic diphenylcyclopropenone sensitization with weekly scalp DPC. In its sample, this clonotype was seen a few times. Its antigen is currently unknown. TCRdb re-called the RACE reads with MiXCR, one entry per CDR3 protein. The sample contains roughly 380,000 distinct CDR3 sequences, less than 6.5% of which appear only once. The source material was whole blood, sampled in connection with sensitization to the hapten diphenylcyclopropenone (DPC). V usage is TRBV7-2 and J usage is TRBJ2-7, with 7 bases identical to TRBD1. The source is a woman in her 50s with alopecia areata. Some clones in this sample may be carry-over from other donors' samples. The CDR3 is CASSMTGSGSYEQYF. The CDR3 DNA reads TGTGCCAGCAGCATGACAGGGTCTGGCTCCTACGAGCAGTACTTC.